This TCR beta chain came from a study of cytomegalovirus exposure and HLA in healthy donors. Study context: Earlier sequencing of 150 million to 200 million T cells yielded about 120 million unique TCR beta sequences. Within the Caucasian-associated ancestry cluster were about 81% of the roughly 400 genotyped donors. Study findings and constraints: Of the V segments, some could not be distinguished, including TRBV6-2 and TRBV6-3, and were excluded.

Trimming shortened V by 4 bases and J by 5 bases, and 5 bases separated the two germline ends. The CDR3 runs to 11 residues. Germline V gene sequence: CDR1 SNHLY, CDR2 FYNNEI. This clone has more than one count but fewer than ten. As yet, its antigen is unknown. Other DNA sequences from this sample encode an identical CDR3 as well. Vbeta (60) and Jbeta (13) primers were used in the PCR. Assay: immunoSEQ multiplex PCR; the TCRdb copy retains only in-frame clones and omits some. The table has 150,000 to 200,000 clones, roughly a tenth seen once. This chain joins TRBV2 and TRBJ2-5; D unresolved. The receptor was derived from a woman younger than 45 in good health and CMV-seropositive. Input material: PBMCs. The CDR3 sequence: CASSVQETQYF. The CDR3 region has the DNA TGTGCCAGCAGTGTCCAGGAGACCCAGTACTTC.